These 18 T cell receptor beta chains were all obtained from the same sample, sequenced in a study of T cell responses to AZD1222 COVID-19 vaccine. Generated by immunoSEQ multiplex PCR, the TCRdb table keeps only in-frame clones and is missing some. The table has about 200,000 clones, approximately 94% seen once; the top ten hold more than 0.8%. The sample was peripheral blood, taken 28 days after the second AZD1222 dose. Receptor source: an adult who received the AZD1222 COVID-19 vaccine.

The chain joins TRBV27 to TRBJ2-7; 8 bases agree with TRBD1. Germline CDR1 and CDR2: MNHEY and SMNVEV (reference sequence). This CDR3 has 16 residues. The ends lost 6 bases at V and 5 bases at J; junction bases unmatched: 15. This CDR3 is CASSKANRDRFDEQYF. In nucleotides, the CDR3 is TGTGCCAGCAGCAAGGCCAACCGGGACAGGTTCGACGAGCAGTACTTC.

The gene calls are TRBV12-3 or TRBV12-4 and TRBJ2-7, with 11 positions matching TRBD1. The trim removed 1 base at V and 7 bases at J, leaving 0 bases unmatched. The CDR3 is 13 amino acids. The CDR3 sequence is CASSLGDRGEQYF. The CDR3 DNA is TGTGCCAGCAGTTTAGGGGACAGGGGGGAGCAGTACTTC.

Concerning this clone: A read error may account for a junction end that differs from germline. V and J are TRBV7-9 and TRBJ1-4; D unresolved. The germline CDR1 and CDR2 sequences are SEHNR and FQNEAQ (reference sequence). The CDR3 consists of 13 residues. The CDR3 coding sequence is TGTGCCAGCAGCTCAACAAGAAATGCAAAACTGTTTTTT. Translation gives CASSSTRNAKLFF.

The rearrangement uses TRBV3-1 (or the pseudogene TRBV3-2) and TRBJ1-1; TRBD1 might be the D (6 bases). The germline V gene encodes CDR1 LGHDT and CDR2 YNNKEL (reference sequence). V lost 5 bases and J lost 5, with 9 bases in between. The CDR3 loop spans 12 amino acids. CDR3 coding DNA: TGTGCCAGCAGCTTGGGGGCAACTGAAGCTTTCTTT. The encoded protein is CASSLGATEAFF.

In DNA form, the CDR3 reads TGTGCCAGCAGTAAGGGACAGGGGGCGAGTTTCACTGAAGCTTTCTTT. Protein product: CASSKGQGASFTEAFF. The chain is built from TRBV6-6 and TRBJ1-1; the match to TRBD1 covers 12 bases. The germline CDR1 and CDR2 sequences are MNHNY and SVGAGI (reference sequence). V dropped 5 bases and J dropped 4; count of bases not matched to a gene: 8. This CDR3 has 16 residues.

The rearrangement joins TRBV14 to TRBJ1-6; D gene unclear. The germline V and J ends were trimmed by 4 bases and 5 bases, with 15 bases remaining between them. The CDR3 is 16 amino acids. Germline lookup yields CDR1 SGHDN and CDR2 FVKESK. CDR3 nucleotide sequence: TGTGCCAGCAGCCCCACGGGTTTATGGGATAATTCACCCCTCCACTTT. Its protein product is CASSPTGLWDNSPLHF.

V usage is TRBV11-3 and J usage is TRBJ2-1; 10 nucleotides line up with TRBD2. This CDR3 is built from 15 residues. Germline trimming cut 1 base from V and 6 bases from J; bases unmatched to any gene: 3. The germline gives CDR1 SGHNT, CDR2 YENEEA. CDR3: CASSLGGLATNEQFF. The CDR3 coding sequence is TGTGCCAGCAGCTTAGGGGGACTAGCGACCAATGAGCAGTTCTTC.

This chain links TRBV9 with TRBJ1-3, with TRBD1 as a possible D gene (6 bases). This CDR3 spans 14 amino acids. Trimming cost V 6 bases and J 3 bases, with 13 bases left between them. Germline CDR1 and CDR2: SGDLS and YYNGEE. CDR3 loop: CASTSTGGGNTIYF. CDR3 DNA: TGTGCCAGCACATCGACAGGAGGTGGAAACACCATATATTTT.

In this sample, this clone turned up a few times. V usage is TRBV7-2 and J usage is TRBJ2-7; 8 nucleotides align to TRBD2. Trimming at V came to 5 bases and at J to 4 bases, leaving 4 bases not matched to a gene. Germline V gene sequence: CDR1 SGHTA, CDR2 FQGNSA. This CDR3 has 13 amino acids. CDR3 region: CASSQTSGYEQYF. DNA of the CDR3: TGTGCCAGCAGCCAAACTAGCGGTTACGAGCAGTACTTC.

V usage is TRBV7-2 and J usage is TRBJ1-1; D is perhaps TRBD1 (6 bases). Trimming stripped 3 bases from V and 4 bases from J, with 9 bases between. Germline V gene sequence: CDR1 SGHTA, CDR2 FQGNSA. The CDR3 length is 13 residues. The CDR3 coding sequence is TGTGCCAGCAGCTTCGGGGGCTTCACTGAAGCTTTCTTT. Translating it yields CASSFGGFTEAFF.

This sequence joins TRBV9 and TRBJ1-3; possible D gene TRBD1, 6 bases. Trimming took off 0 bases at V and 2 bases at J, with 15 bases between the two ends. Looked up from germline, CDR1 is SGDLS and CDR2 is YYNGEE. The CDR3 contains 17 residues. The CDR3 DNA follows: TGTGCCAGCAGCGTAGTCCCCGGGTGGGGGCCTGGAAACACCATATATTTT. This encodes CASSVVPGWGPGNTIYF.

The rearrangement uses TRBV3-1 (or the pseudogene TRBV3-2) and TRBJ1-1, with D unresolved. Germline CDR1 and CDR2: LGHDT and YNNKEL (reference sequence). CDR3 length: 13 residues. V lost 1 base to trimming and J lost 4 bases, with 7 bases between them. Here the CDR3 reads CASSQGTPTEAFF. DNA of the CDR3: TGTGCCAGCAGCCAAGGGACCCCCACTGAAGCTTTCTTT.

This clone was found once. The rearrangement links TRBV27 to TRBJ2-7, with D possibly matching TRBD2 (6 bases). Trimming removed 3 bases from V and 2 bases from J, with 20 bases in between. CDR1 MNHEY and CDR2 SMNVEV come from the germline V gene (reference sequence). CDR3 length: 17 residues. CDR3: CASSLGVGGGSTYEQYF. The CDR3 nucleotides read TGTGCCAGCAGTTTGGGGGTTGGGGGAGGATCTACCTACGAGCAGTACTTC.

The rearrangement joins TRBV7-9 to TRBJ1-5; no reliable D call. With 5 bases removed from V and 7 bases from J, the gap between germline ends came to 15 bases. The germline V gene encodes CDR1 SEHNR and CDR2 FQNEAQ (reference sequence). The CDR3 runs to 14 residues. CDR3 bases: TGTGCCAGCAGCCCCCCCTTGACGGGGCAGCCCCAGCATTTT. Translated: CASSPPLTGQPQHF.

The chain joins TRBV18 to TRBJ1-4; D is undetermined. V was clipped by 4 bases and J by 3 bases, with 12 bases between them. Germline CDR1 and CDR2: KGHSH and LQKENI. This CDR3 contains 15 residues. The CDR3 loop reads CASSLARQPNEKLFF. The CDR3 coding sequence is TGTGCCAGCTCACTGGCTCGGCAACCTAATGAAAAACTGTTTTTT.

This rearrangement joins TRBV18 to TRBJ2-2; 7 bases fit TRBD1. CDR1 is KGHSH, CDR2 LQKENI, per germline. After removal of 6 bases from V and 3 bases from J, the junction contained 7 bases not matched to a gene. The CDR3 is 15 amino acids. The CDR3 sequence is CASSLRQGDTGELFF. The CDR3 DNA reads TGTGCCAGCTCTCTTCGACAGGGCGACACCGGGGAGCTGTTTTTT.

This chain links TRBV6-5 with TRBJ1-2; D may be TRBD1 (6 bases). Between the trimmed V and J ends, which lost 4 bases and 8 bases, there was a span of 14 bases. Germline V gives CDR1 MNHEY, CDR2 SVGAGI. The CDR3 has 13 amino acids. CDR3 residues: CASSLGGAPGYTF. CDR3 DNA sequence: TGTGCCAGCAGTTTGGGGGGGGCCCCAGGCTACACCTTC.

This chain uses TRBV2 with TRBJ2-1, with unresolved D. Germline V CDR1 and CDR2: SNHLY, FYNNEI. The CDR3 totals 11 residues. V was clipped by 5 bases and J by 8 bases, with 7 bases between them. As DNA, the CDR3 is TGTGCCAGCAGTCCCCTCGATGAGCAGTTCTTC. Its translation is CASSPLDEQFF. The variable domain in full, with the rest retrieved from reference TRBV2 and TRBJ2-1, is EPEVTQTPSHQVTQMGQEVILRCVPISNHLYFYWYRQILGQKVEFLVSFYNNEISEKSEIFDDQFSVERPDGSNFTLKIRSTKLEDSAMYFCASSPLDEQFFGPGTRLTVL.